The 9 T cell receptor beta chains below all came from one sample that was sequenced in a study of blood T cell repertoires in COVID-19. This table comes from immunoSEQ multiplex PCR, and its TCRdb copy is limited to in-frame clones, with some not included. The profile shows roughly 68,000 clones, approximately 79% of them singletons. Specimen: peripheral blood. All receptors come from a woman in her forties or fifties with acute or convalescent COVID-19.

The rearrangement uses TRBV29-1 and TRBJ2-2, with TRBD1 matching over 8 bases. The junction had 10 bases not matched to a gene; V was cut back by 7 bases and J by 0 bases. The CDR3 is made up of 16 amino acids. CDR1 SQVTM and CDR2 ANQGSEA come from the germline V gene. CDR3 nucleotide sequence: TGCAGCGCTTCCCTAGACAGGGGCTCGAACACCGGGGAGCTGTTTTTT. Translated: CSASLDRGSNTGELFF.

The V gene is TRBV25-1, the J gene TRBJ2-3; 9 bases agree with TRBD2. Germline V gene lookup returns CDR1 MGHDK and CDR2 SYGVNS. V dropped 8 bases and J dropped 4; count of bases not matched to a gene: 13. The CDR3 sequence is 16 residues long. CDR3 DNA sequence: TGTGCCAGCGCTCCGGCTAGCGGGATTACCGCAGATACGCAGTATTTT. Translating it yields CASAPASGITADTQYF.

This CDR3 reads CAWGTRRGGLEQYF. DNA of the CDR3: TGTGCCTGGGGCACTAGGCGGGGCGGCCTAGAGCAGTACTTC. The genes are TRBV30 and TRBJ2-7; D is perhaps TRBD2 (6 bases). V lost 5 bases and J lost 7, with 21 bases in between. The germline gives CDR1 GTSNPN, CDR2 SVGIG (reference sequence). This CDR3 spans 14 amino acids.

The chain combines TRBV7-6 with TRBJ1-1; 8 bases are a match to TRBD1. CDR3 size: 15 residues. V gave up 3 bases and J gave up 5 bases; unmatched junction bases: 8. Germline lookup yields CDR1 SGHVS and CDR2 FNYEAQ. CDR3 nucleotides: TGTGCCAGCAGCTTGGACCCAGGGGGCCGAACTGAAGCTTTCTTT. Its protein is CASSLDPGGRTEAFF.

CDR3 loop: CATSDGGVGMGTDTQYF. The CDR3, as DNA: TGTGCCACCAGTGATGGAGGGGTGGGGATGGGCACAGATACGCAGTATTTT. This chain joins TRBV24-1 and TRBJ2-3; possibly TRBD2 for D (6 bases). Germline CDR1 is KGHDR and CDR2 is SFDVKD. This CDR3 spans 17 amino acids. Trimming took off 3 bases at V and 1 base at J, with 16 bases between the two ends.

This chain joins TRBV5-1 and TRBJ2-7; 7 nucleotides line up with TRBD1. Germline CDR1 is SGHRS and CDR2 is YFSETQ. The CDR3 loop spans 14 amino acids. J gave up 2 bases and V 2 bases, and 4 bases lay outside the gene matches. CDR3 loop: CASSLWDSTYEQYF. In nucleotides, the CDR3 is TGCGCCAGCAGCTTATGGGACAGCACCTACGAGCAGTACTTC.

The chain carries TRBV28 and TRBJ2-5; possibly TRBD2 for D (7 bases). CDR1 and CDR2 (germline): MDHEN, SYDVKM. V was clipped by 7 bases and J by 5 bases, with 14 bases between them. The CDR3 has 13 amino acids. In DNA form, the CDR3 reads TGTGCCAGCAACCCGGGGGGCCACGAGACCCAGTACTTC. As protein: CASNPGGHETQYF.

The chain is built from TRBV4-1 and TRBJ1-1; D is undetermined. Trimming pared 4 bases from V and 4 bases from J, leaving 25 bases between. The CDR3 is 18 amino acids. Per germline, CDR1 MGHRA and CDR2 YSYEKL. CDR3 DNA sequence: TGCGCCAGCAGCCCCAGGTCTTGGGGAACTAATGAGGGCACTGAAGCTTTCTTT. Translation gives CASSPRSWGTNEGTEAFF.

The V and J genes are TRBV10-3 and TRBJ1-1; tentative D call: TRBD1 (5 bases). This CDR3 comprises 13 residues. Germline CDR1 reads ENHRY; CDR2 reads SYGVKD. Trimming left V 11 bases short and J 2 bases short, with 15 bases between. The CDR3 here is CAVQQGINTEAFF. CDR3 DNA sequence: TGTGCCGTCCAGCAGGGTATAAACACTGAAGCTTTCTTT.